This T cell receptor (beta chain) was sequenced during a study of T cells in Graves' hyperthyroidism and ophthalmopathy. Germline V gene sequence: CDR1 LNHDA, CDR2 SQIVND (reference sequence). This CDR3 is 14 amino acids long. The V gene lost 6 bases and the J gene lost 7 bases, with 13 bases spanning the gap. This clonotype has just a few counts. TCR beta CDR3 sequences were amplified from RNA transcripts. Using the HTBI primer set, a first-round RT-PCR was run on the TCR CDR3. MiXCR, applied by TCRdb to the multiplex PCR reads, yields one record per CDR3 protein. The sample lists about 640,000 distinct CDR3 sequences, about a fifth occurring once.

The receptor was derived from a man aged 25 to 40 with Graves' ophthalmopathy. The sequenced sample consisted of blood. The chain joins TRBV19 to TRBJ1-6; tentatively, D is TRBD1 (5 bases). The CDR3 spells CASSTKRQNSPLHF. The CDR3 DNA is TGTGCCAGTAGCACCAAGAGACAGAATTCACCCCTCCACTTT.